The TCR beta chain under discussion was sequenced for a study of T cell repertoires in cytomegalovirus infection (dated by TCRdb to the late 2010s). For the wider study: Because public TCR beta signatures pointed to carriage of CMV infection together with the matching HLA type, the HLA type of each donor mattered for the analysis.

After removal of 3 bases from V and 5 bases from J, the junction retains 12 bases not matched to a gene. From a lookup of the germline V gene, CDR1 and CDR2 are SGDLS and YYNGEE. From its cysteine to its phenylalanine, the CDR3 spans 16 amino acids. The read is trimmed to its CDR3 DNA, 48 bases read in frame from base 1. Sequenced on an Illumina HiSeq 1500. TCRdb reanalyzed the raw reads on its own, using fastp at Q25 for trimming and MiXCR for clone calling, and kept in-frame beta chains. A single entry per CDR3 protein holds the most common genes and DNA from its merged rows. The sample table contains 510,000 or so distinct CDR3 sequences; only one count was recorded for 26% of them. Jointly, the top ten make up 13% of the sample. In its sample, this clonotype was seen a few times. Its target antigen remains unknown. No much larger clone is present one base from it, and per-base qualities are unavailable.

Findings and caveats that apply to the study as a whole: In both this cohort and an independent cohort of approximately 350 donors, the cumulative frequency of public TCR beta family members distinguished carriers of CMV infection plus the relevant HLA type. In the ex vivo response, HLA-C-restricted CMV-specific TCR beta clonotypes were dominant, and in two of eight donors the single most frequent clonotype came from this HLA-C-restricted group.

This receptor was obtained from a human donor in good health (CMV status not recorded). Some clones in this sample may be carry-over from other donors' samples. The rearrangement joined TRBV9 to TRBJ1-1, with 8 bases aligning to TRBD1. The specimen sequenced was PBMCs. This receptor has the CDR3 CASSAPLTGGWTEAFF. The bases read TGTGCCAGCAGCGCCCCCCTCACAGGGGGATGGACTGAAGCTTTCTTT.